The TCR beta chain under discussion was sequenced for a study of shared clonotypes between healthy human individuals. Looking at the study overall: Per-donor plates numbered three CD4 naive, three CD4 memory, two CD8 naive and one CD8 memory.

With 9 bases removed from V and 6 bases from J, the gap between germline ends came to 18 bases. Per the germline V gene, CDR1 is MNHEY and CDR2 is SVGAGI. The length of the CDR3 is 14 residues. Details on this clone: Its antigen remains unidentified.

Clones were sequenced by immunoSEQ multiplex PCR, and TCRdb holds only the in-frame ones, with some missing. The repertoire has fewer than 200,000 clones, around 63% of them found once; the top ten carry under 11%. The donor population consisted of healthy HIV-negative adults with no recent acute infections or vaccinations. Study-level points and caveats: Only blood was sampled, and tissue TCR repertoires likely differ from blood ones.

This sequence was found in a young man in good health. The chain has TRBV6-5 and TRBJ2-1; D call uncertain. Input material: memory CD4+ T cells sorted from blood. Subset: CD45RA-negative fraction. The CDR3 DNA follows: TGTGCCAGTAGAGGCCCCCCGGCGATCAATGAGCAGTTCTTC. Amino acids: CASRGPPAINEQFF.